This TCR beta chain stems from a study of CXCR3-negative and CXCR3-positive naive CD8 T cells. Broader study findings: Naive subsets were similarly diverse, while memory CD8+ repertoires were much less diverse. Similar levels of surface CD5 were seen between naive subsets; TCR strength was inferred from TRB CDR3 properties. Naive cells that were CXCR3-negative or CXCR3-positive used TRBV-TRBJ genes alike, while memory cells diverged. Naive cells with CXCR3 showed TRB CDR3s that were more hydrophobic than those in CXCR3-negative naive cells.

5' RACE that incorporated UMI labels was used to prepare the TRB cDNA libraries. TCRdb re-called the 5' RACE reads and catalogs CDR3 proteins one per entry, DNA excluded. The table counts tens of thousands of distinct CDR3 sequences; roughly 0.48% lies in the top ten. To note about this clonotype: Its antigen is not identified.

CDR1 and CDR2 (germline): LGHNA, YSLEER. The CDR3 has 18 amino acids. CD45RO-CCR7+CD27+CD95- marked naive CD8+ T cells. The material sequenced was naive CXCR3+ CD8+ T cells from blood. Noted subset: CD45RO-CCR7+CD27+CD95- naive CD8+ T cells expressing CXCR3 (TNR3+). The chain combines TRBV4-3 with TRBJ2-6; the TCRdb call, TRBD1, lacks DNA for checking. The receptor was derived from a human donor in good health. Some clones in this sample may be carry-over from other donors' samples. The CDR3 is CASSQEDRGRSGANVLTF.